Below, one TCR beta chain is given with its context. Cohort assignment relied on participant-reported clinical history. The data were taken from a study of blood T cell repertoires in COVID-19. Repertoires were generated with immunoSEQ multiplex PCR, while TCRdb's copy carries only in-frame clones and drops some. The data show approximately 190,000 clones, with around 81% seen just once and 6% to 8% held by the top ten. V was shortened by 8 bases and J by 1 base, with 19 bases between the two germline ends. Germline loops: CDR1 MDHEN, CDR2 SYDVKM. The CDR3 sequence is 16 residues long. The receptor was isolated from a man aged 35 to 55 who had recovered from COVID-19. V usage is TRBV28 and J usage is TRBJ2-3; D is undetermined. The sequenced sample was PBMCs or T cells enriched from blood (not recorded which). For the CDR3, the DNA is TGTGCCAGCCCTCCCCTAGGCGGTATTGGCACAGATACGCAGTATTTT. Its protein is CASPPLGGIGTDTQYF.